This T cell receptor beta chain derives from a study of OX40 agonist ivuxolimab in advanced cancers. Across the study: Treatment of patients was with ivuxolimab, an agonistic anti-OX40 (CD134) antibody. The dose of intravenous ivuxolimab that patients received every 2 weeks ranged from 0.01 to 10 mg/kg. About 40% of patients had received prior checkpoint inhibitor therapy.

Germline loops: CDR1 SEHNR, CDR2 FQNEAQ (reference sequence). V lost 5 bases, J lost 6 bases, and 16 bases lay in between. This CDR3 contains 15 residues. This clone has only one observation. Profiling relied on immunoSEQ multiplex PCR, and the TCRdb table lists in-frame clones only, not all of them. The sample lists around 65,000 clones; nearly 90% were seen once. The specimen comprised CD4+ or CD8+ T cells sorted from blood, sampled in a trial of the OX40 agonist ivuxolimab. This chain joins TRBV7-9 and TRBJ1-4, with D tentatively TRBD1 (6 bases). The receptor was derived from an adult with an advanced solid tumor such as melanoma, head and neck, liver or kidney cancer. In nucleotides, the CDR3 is TGTGCCAGCAGCCAACCGGGGGACAAGGATGAAAAACTGTTTTTT. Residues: CASSQPGDKDEKLFF.